This TCR beta chain was sequenced in a study of blood T cell repertoires in COVID-19. Sequencing used immunoSEQ multiplex PCR; TCRdb keeps in-frame clones, though not all of them. Of approximately 280,000 clones detected, 80% to 90% appear once; the ten largest clones hold approximately 10%. The clonotype originates from a woman in her seventies with acute or convalescent COVID-19. The sample was peripheral blood.

CDR3 nucleotides: TGTGCCAGCAGCTCAGGGTGGGAACTGTTTTTT. It translates to CASSSGWELFF. This chain uses TRBV21-1 with TRBJ1-4; no DNA check was done on the table's D call, TRBD1. TRBV21-1 is a pseudogene locus. The CDR3 spans 11 residues.